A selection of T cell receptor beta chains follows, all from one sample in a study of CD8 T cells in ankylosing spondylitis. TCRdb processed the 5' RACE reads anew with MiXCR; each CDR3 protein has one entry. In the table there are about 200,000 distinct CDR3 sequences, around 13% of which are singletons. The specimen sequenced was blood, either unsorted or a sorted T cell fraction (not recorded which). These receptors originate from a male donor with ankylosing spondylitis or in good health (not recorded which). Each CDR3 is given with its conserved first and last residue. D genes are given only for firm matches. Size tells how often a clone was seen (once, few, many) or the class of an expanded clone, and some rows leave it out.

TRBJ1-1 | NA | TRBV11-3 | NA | TGTGCCAGCAGCTTAAGAACAACGGGCACTGAAGCTTTCTTT | CASSLRTTGTEAFF
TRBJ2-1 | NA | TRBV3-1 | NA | TGTGCCAGCAGCCAGGTCCTTCCCGGGACTCCGTACAATGAGCAGTTCTTC | CASSQVLPGTPYNEQFF
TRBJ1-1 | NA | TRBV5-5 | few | TGTGCCAGCAGCTTGGAGTCTTACACTGAAGCTTTCTTT | CASSLESYTEAFF
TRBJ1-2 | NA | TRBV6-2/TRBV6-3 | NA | TGTGCCAGCAGTTACCTGAATCCATCATCTAACTATGGCTACACCTTC | CASSYLNPSSNYGYTF
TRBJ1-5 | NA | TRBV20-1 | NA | TGCAGTGCCCAACGGGGGGCTTGGAATCAGCCCCAGCATTTT | CSAQRGAWNQPQHF
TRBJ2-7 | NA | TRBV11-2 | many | TGTGCCAGCAGCCCCCGCACGTACGAGCAGTACTTC | CASSPRTYEQYF
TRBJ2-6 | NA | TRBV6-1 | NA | TGTGCCAGCAGTGAGGATGGTCTACAACTAACCTCTGGGGCCAACGTCCTGACTTTC | CASSEDGLQLTSGANVLTF
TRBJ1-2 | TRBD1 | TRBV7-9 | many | TGTGCCAGCAGCTTACCTGGGACAGGGGGCTTGAATGGCTACACCTTC | CASSLPGTGGLNGYTF
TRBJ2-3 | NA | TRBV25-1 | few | TGTGCCAGCAGCTACGCTAGCACAGATACGCAGTATTTT | CASSYASTDTQYF
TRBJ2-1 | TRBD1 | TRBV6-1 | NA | TGTGCCAGCACATTAGGGGGCGATGAGCAGTTCTTC | CASTLGGDEQFF
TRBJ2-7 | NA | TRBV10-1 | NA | TGCGCCAGCAGTGGTACGACAGGCAGCTCCTACGAGCAGTACTTC | CASSGTTGSSYEQYF
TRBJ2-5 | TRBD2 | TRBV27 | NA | TGTGCCAGCAGGATGATAGCGGGGGCGGTCGGGGAGACCCAGTACTTC | CASRMIAGAVGETQYF
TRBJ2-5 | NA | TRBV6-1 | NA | TGTGCCAGTCATTTGACAGACCGAAGCGGAGAGACCCAGTACTTC | CASHLTDRSGETQYF
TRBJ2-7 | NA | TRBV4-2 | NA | TGTGCCAGCAGCCACCCTACGGGGGGCAGAGACTACTACGAGCAGTACTTC | CASSHPTGGRDYYEQYF
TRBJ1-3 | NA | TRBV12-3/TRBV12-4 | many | TGTGCCAGCATTATGAGTAACTCTGGAAACACCATATATTTT | CASIMSNSGNTIYF
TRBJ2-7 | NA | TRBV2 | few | TGTGCCAGCAAGCAGGACAGCTCCTACGAGCAGTACTTC | CASKQDSSYEQYF
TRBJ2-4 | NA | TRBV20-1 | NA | TGCAGTGCTAGACAGGGTACCAAAAACATTCAGTACTTC | CSARQGTKNIQYF
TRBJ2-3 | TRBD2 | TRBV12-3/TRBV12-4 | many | TGTGCCAGCAGTCTAGCGGGAGTTTCCGATACGCAGTATTTT | CASSLAGVSDTQYF
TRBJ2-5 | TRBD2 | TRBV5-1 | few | TGCGCCAGCTCGCCTATGCAGGGACTAGCGGGAGGAGAGACCCAGTACTTC | CASSPMQGLAGGETQYF
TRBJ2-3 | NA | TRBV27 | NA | TGTGCCAGCAGATTCAGTCCCGGCACAGATACGCAGTATTTT | CASRFSPGTDTQYF
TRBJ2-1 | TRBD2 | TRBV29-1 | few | TGCAGCGTTGAGGGCGGGAGGGCCGGCAATGAGCAGTTCTTC | CSVEGGRAGNEQFF
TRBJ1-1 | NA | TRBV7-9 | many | TGTGCCAGCAGCTTAGGATTCGTTTGGTCGGAAGCTTTCTTT | CASSLGFVWSEAFF
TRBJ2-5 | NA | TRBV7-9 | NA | TGTGCCAGCAGTTCCCCCGGTAGGGGAGAGACCCAGTACTTC | CASSSPGRGETQYF
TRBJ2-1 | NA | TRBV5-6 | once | TGTGCCAGCAGCCGGGGGGCTTTCAATGAGCAGTTCTTC | CASSRGAFNEQFF
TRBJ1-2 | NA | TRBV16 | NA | TGTGCCAGCACCCCGACAGCCTCCTATGGCTACACCTTC | CASTPTASYGYTF
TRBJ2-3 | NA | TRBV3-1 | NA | TGTGCCAGCAGCCAAACGGAGTCTGCAGGGACGCAGTATTTT | CASSQTESAGTQYF
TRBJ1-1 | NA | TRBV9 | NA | TGTGCCAGCAGCGTAGTAAGTTGGTTCACTGAAGCTTTCTTT | CASSVVSWFTEAFF
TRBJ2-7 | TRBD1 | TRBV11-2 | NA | TGTGCCAGCAGCCCGGGACAGGCAACCTACGAGCAGTACTTC | CASSPGQATYEQYF
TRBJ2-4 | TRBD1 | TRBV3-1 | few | TGTGCCAGCAGCCAGGACCGGGACAGTTTAGACATTCAGTACTTC | CASSQDRDSLDIQYF
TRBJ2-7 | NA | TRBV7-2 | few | TGTGCCAGCAGCTTGTTGAGTTACTACGAGCAGTACTTC | CASSLLSYYEQYF
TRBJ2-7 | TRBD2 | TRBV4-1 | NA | TGCGCCAGCAGCCAAGCTTCGCGGGAGGTACACGAGCAGTACTTC | CASSQASREVHEQYF
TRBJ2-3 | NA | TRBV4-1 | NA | TGCGCCAGCAGCCAAGGAAGCGTTGGCTCCGCAGATACGCAGTATTTT | CASSQGSVGSADTQYF
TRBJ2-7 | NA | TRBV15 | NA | TGTGCCACCAGCAGAGATGTCGACAGGCCCTACGAGCAGTACTTC | CATSRDVDRPYEQYF
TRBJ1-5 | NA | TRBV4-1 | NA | TGCGCCAGCAGCCTGGCGGAGCATCAGCCCCAGCATTTT | CASSLAEHQPQHF
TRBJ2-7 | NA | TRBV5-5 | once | TGTGCCAGCAGCTTCGCCCCCAGCGTGTCCTACGAGCAGTACTTC | CASSFAPSVSYEQYF
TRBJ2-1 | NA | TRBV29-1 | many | TGCAGCGTTGTAGGGTGGTACAATGAGCAGTTCTTC | CSVVGWYNEQFF
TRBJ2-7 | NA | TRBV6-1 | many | TGTGCCAGCAGTGATTTTGTTGGGGGATACGAGCAGTACTTC | CASSDFVGGYEQYF
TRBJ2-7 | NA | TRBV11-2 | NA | TGTGCCAGCAGCTTAGCTAGCCGGGGATACGAGCAGTACTTC | CASSLASRGYEQYF
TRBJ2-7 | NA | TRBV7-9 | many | TGTGCCAGCAGCCCTCGGGACAAACCGAAAGAGCAGTACTTC | CASSPRDKPKEQYF
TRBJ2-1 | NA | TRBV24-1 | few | TGTGCCACCAGTGAAGAAAGGATCAATGAGCAGTTCTTC | CATSEERINEQFF
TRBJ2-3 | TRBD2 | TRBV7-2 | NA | TGTGCCAGCAGCTTATGGACTAGCGGGAGCCTCACAGATACGCAGTATTTT | CASSLWTSGSLTDTQYF
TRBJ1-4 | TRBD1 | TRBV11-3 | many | TGTGCCAGCAGCTCGGGACAGGGGAATGAAAAACTGTTTTTT | CASSSGQGNEKLFF
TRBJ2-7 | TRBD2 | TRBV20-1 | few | TGCAGTGCTAGATCTATTCTAGCGGGAGGGCCTTCCGAGCAGTACTTC | CSARSILAGGPSEQYF
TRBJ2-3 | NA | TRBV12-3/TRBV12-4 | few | TGTGCCAGCAGTTTAGCTGCCGGGGGCACAGATACGCAGTATTTT | CASSLAAGGTDTQYF
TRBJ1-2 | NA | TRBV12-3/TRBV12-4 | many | TGTGCCAGCAGTTTAGCTCCGCCCAGGGCGGGCTACACCTTC | CASSLAPPRAGYTF
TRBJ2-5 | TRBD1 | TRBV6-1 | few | TGTGCCAGCAGGCACGGGACAGGGGGGGAAGAGACCCAGTACTTC | CASRHGTGGEETQYF
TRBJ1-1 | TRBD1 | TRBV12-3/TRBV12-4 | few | TGTGCCAGCAGTGGGGACAGCCCCATTGAAGCTTTCTTT | CASSGDSPIEAFF
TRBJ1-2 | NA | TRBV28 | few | TGTGCCAGCAGTTGGCAAGGGAGCTATGGCTACACCTTC | CASSWQGSYGYTF
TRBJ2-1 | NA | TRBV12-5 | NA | TGTGCTAGTGGTCCAGATCCAATGGGGTACAATGAGCAGTTCTTC | CASGPDPMGYNEQFF
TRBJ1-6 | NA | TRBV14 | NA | TGTGCCAGCAGCCAAGCGAGGAGCTCCTATAATTCACCCCTCCACTTT | CASSQARSSYNSPLHF
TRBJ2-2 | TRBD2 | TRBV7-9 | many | TGTGCCAGCAGCTCTCTAGCGGGCACCGGGGAGCTGTTTTTT | CASSSLAGTGELFF
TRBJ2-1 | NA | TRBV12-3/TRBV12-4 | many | TGTGCCAGCAGTTTAGGGGTAACGGGCAATGAGCAGTTCTTC | CASSLGVTGNEQFF